A single sample gave rise to the 23 T cell receptor beta chains below, sequenced in a study of blood T cells in healthy people across ages. A second PCR of about 7 to 11 cycles used a sample-barcoded 5' primer and a J-beta primer mix. TCRdb analysed the 5' RACE reads with MiXCR anew, one entry per CDR3 protein. The sample has around 1.1 million distinct CDR3 sequences, 35% to 40% seen once. The sample was blood. The receptors derive from a man younger than 35 in good health.

This clonotype was found a few times. The genes are TRBV12-3 or TRBV12-4 and TRBJ2-3, with D unresolved. The germline V and J ends were trimmed by 6 bases and 3 bases, with 10 bases remaining between them. This CDR3 has 13 amino acids. CDR3: CASRPRVTDTQYF. The CDR3 DNA is TGTGCCAGCAGACCTAGGGTAACAGATACGCAGTATTTT.

This clonotype showed up just a few times. The rearrangement links TRBV5-1 to TRBJ2-5; the D gene is possibly TRBD2 (7 bases). The CDR3 length is 13 residues. Trimming pared 8 bases from V and 1 base from J, leaving 12 bases between. CDR1 and CDR2 (germline): SGHRS, YFSETQ. The CDR3 is CASRGGVQETQYF. The CDR3, as DNA: TGCGCCAGTAGGGGGGGAGTCCAAGAGACCCAGTACTTC.

The rearrangement uses TRBV20-1 and TRBJ2-3, with 9 positions matching TRBD1. V lost 6 bases to trimming and J lost 4 bases; unmatched junction nucleotides: 8. Germline values: CDR1 DFQATT, CDR2 SNEGSKA (reference sequence). The CDR3 has 14 residues. The CDR3 reads CSASAGTGPDTQYF. The CDR3 DNA follows: TGCAGTGCCTCAGCCGGGACAGGGCCAGATACGCAGTATTTT.

This clonotype occurred a few times. The rearrangement links TRBV6-2 or TRBV6-3 to TRBJ2-5, with 9 bases identical to TRBD1. Losses at the gene ends were 8 bases for V and 6 bases for J; bases not matched to a gene: 16. From germline, CDR1 is MNHEY and CDR2 SVGEGT. The CDR3 length is 16 residues. Here the CDR3 reads CASRLGTGNLRKTQYF. DNA for the CDR3: TGTGCCAGCCGCCTTGGGACAGGGAATTTGAGAAAGACCCAGTACTTC.

This sequence joins TRBV6-6 and TRBJ2-5; D gene ambiguous. Near its end, the DNA agrees better with TRBJ2-7, so the J call may be wrong. The germline gives CDR1 MNHNY, CDR2 SVGAGI (reference sequence). This CDR3 is built from 13 residues. CDR3 in amino acids: CASSHAADCEQYF. The CDR3 DNA follows: TGTGCCAGCAGTCACGCAGCTGACTGCGAGCAGTACTTC.

V gene TRBV9 combines with J gene TRBJ1-2; 7 nucleotides align to TRBD1. The germline CDR1 and CDR2 sequences are SGDLS and YYNGEE. CDR3 length: 10 residues. Germline trimming cut 8 bases from V and 6 bases from J; bases unmatched to any gene: 1. The CDR3 DNA is TGTGCCAGTGACAGGGATGGCTACACCTTC. This sequence encodes CASDRDGYTF.

The chain employs TRBV7-2 and TRBJ2-3, with D hard to call. This CDR3 comprises 13 residues. Germline V gene data show CDR1 as SGHTA and CDR2 as FQGNSA. Trimming stripped 5 bases from V and 2 bases from J, with 8 bases between. As DNA, the CDR3 is TGTGCCAGCAGCGTAATACCCACAGATACGCAGTATTTT. Translating gives CASSVIPTDTQYF.

The rearrangement joins TRBV5-6 to TRBJ2-3; the D is unclear. This CDR3 spans 13 amino acids. With 4 bases removed from V and 6 bases from J, the gap between germline ends came to 12 bases. Germline CDR1 SGHDT, CDR2 YYEEEE. Written as DNA, the CDR3 is TGTGCCAGCAGCGGGAACAGTGCGGATACGCAGTATTTT. It encodes CASSGNSADTQYF.

The chain uses TRBV30 and TRBJ1-1, with D unresolved. V shed 0 bases and J shed 3 bases, with 8 bases lying between them. The CDR3 is 13 residues long. Germline values: CDR1 GTSNPN, CDR2 SVGIG (reference sequence). The CDR3 is CAWSVFRDTEAFF. The CDR3 region has the DNA TGTGCCTGGAGTGTTTTTCGGGACACTGAAGCTTTCTTT.

The V gene is TRBV7-6, the J gene TRBJ2-2; 7 bases are shared with TRBD2. Germline V gives CDR1 SGHVS, CDR2 FNYEAQ. J gave up 1 base and V 6 bases, and 5 bases lay outside the gene matches. The CDR3 sequence is 15 residues long. For the CDR3, the DNA is TGTGCCAGCAGGGGAGGGAGTATGAACACCGGGGAGCTGTTTTTT. Its protein product is CASRGGSMNTGELFF.

This clonotype was seen a few times. The V and J genes are TRBV9 and TRBJ2-3; 7 nucleotides line up with TRBD1. CDR1 and CDR2 from the germline V gene are SGDLS and YYNGEE. J lost 3 bases, V lost 6 bases, and 4 bases had no gene match. This CDR3 contains 13 residues. CDR3 sequence reads: CASTGQDTDTQYF. The CDR3 coding sequence is TGTGCCAGCACCGGACAGGATACAGATACGCAGTATTTT.

The chain is built from TRBV4-3 and TRBJ1-1; a weak D match, TRBD1 (5 bases). This CDR3 contains 15 residues. Per the germline V gene, CDR1 is LGHNA and CDR2 is YSLEER. Trimming cost V 4 bases and J 5 bases, with 17 bases left between them. Here the CDR3 DNA reads TGCGCCAGCAGCCCCTCCGCCGGGGGACGGACTGAAGCTTTCTTT. Translation: CASSPSAGGRTEAFF.

This clonotype was recorded many times. V and J are TRBV12-3 or TRBV12-4 and TRBJ1-1; D remains unclear. The CDR3 runs to 12 residues. Trimming shortened V by 2 bases and J by 3 bases, and 4 bases separated the two germline ends. The CDR3 here is CASSLPDTEAFF. DNA for the CDR3: TGTGCCAGCAGTTTACCTGACACTGAAGCTTTCTTT.

The rearrangement joins TRBV28 to TRBJ2-3; TRBD1 matches at 9 bases. Looked up from germline, CDR1 is MDHEN and CDR2 is SYDVKM. Trimming removed 1 base from V and 0 bases from J; junction bases left unmatched: 2. This CDR3 contains 16 residues. DNA for the CDR3: TGTGCCAGCAGTTTATCGGGACAGGGTAGCACAGATACGCAGTATTTT. Its protein is CASSLSGQGSTDTQYF.

This clonotype was seen a handful of times. The chain has TRBV20-1 and TRBJ2-5, with no clear D. Germline V gene lookup returns CDR1 DFQATT and CDR2 SNEGSKA (reference sequence). V shed 6 bases and J shed 1 base, with 9 bases lying between them. The CDR3 has 12 residues. The CDR3 here is CSALRLQETQYF. CDR3 DNA sequence: TGCAGTGCCTTAAGGCTCCAAGAGACCCAGTACTTC.

This clonotype was counted only a few times. This sequence joins TRBV4-2 and TRBJ1-6; D uncertain. The CDR3 sequence is 16 residues long. Trimming pared 4 bases from V and 6 bases from J, leaving 16 bases between. Germline-derived CDR1 and CDR2 are LGHNA and YNFKEQ. CDR3 residues: CASSPEPRSPNSPLHF. The CDR3 region has the DNA TGTGCCAGCAGCCCCGAGCCAAGATCTCCTAATTCACCCCTCCACTTT.

The V and J genes are TRBV4-1 and TRBJ2-5; no clear D. Germline V gene sequence: CDR1 MGHRA, CDR2 YSYEKL. V lost 0 bases and J 1 base, leaving 9 bases between the germline ends. CDR3 length equals 15 residues. CDR3 protein: CASSQDSVFQETQYF. The CDR3 DNA sequence: TGCGCCAGCAGCCAAGATTCTGTCTTCCAAGAGACCCAGTACTTC.

The chain is built from TRBV7-2 and TRBJ1-1; unclear D gene. V was clipped by 3 bases and J by 0 bases, with 8 bases between them. This CDR3 has 14 residues. CDR1 is SGHTA, CDR2 FQGNSA, per germline. This CDR3 is CASSLAVMNTEAFF. The CDR3 DNA reads TGTGCCAGCAGCTTGGCAGTAATGAACACTGAAGCTTTCTTT. The whole variable domain, filled in from reference TRBV7-2 and TRBJ1-1, reads GAGVSQSPSNKVTEKGKDVELRCDPISGHTALYWYRQSLGQGLEFLIYFQGNSAPDKSGLPSDRFSAERTGGSVSTLTIQRTQQEDSAVYLCASSLAVMNTEAFFGQGTRLTVV.

This clonotype has just a few counts. The chain's CDR3 is CASSAADATNEKLFF. The CDR3 DNA reads TGCGCCAGCAGCGCCGCGGATGCAACTAATGAAAAACTGTTTTTT. The rearrangement uses TRBV5-1 and TRBJ1-4; D gene unclear. The CDR3 spans 15 residues. V dropped 4 bases and J dropped 0 bases, with 10 bases sitting between them. Per the germline V gene, CDR1 is SGHRS and CDR2 is YFSETQ.

This clonotype showed up just a few times. This sequence joins TRBV27 and TRBJ2-7; D remains unclear. The DNA end is a closer match to TRBJ2-5, so the J assignment may be wrong. Germline lookup yields CDR1 MNHEY and CDR2 SMNVEV (reference sequence). This CDR3 region has 14 residues. The CDR3 protein is CASSLLTAGETQYF. In DNA, the CDR3 is TGTGCCAGCAGTTTACTGACGGCTGGGGAGACCCAGTACTTC.

This clonotype was recorded a few times. The rearrangement uses TRBV3-1 and TRBJ2-7; D is ambiguous. The V end was cut by 2 bases, the J end by 1 base, with 3 bases between. The CDR3 loop spans 12 amino acids. Germline CDR1 and CDR2: LGHDT and YNNKEL (reference sequence). The chain's CDR3 is CASSQWSYEQYF. CDR3 nucleotides: TGTGCCAGCAGCCAATGGTCCTACGAGCAGTACTTC.

This clonotype was recorded at least ten times. This chain uses TRBV15 with TRBJ2-7, with 10 positions matching TRBD1. Per germline, CDR1 LNHNV and CDR2 YYDKDF (reference sequence). The CDR3 length is 14 residues. Unmatched junction bases numbered 5, after V lost 5 bases and J lost 4 bases. CDR3 in amino acids: CATSSGTGVYEQYF. The DNA for the CDR3 is TGTGCCACCAGCTCCGGGACAGGGGTTTACGAGCAGTACTTC.

This clonotype showed up just a few times. The gene calls are TRBV10-3 and TRBJ2-7; no clear D. In germline, CDR1 is ENHRY, CDR2 SYGVKD. The CDR3 has 15 residues. Deletions cut 2 bases from V and 0 bases from J, with 11 bases between. The CDR3, as DNA: TGTGCCATCAGTGAGGCCAGGACCAGCTCCTACGAGCAGTACTTC. It is translated as CAISEARTSSYEQYF.